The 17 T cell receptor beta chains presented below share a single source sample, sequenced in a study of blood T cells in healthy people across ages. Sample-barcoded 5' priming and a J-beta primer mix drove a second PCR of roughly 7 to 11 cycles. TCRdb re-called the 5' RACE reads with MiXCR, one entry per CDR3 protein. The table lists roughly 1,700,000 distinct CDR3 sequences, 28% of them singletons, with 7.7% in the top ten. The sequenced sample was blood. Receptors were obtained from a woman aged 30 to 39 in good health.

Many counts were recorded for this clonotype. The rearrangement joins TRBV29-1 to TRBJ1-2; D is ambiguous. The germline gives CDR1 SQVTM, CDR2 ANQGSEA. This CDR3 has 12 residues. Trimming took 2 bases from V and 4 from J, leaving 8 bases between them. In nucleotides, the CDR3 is TGCAGCGTTGAACCCGGGATCTATGGCTACACCTTC. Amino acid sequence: CSVEPGIYGYTF.

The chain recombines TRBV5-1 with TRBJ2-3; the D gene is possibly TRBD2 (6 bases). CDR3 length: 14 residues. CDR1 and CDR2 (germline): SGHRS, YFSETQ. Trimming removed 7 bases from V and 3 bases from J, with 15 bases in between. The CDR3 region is CASQEGGGTDTQYF. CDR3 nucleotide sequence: TGCGCCAGCCAGGAGGGAGGTGGAACAGATACGCAGTATTTT.

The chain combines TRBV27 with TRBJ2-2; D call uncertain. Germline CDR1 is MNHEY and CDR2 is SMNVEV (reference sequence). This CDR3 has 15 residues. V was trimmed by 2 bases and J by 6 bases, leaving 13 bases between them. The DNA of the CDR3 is TGTGCCAGCAGTTTAAGATTAGTAGGGTCCGGGGAGCTGTTTTTT. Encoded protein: CASSLRLVGSGELFF.

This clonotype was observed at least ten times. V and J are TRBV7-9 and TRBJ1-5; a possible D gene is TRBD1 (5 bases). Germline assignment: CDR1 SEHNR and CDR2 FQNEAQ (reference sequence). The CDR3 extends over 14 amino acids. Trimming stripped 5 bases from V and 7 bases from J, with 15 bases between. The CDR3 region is CASSPGLGGQPQHF. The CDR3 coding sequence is TGTGCCAGCAGCCCAGGATTGGGGGGACAGCCCCAGCATTTT.

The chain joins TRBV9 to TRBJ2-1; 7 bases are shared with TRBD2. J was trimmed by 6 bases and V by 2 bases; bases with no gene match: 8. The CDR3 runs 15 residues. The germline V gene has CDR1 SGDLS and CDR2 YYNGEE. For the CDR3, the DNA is TGTGCCAGCAGCGTCCGGGACTACCTAGCCAATGAGCAGTTCTTC. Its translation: CASSVRDYLANEQFF.

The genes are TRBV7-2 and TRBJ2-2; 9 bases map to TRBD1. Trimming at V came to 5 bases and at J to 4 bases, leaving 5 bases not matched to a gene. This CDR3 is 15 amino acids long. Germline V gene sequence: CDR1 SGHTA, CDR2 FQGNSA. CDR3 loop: CASSQRQGGTGELFF. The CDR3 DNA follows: TGTGCCAGCAGCCAGCGACAGGGGGGCACCGGGGAGCTGTTTTTT.

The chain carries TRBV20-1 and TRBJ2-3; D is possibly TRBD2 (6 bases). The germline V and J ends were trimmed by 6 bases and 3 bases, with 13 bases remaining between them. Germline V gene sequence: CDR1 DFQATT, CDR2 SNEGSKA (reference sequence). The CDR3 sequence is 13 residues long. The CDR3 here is CSAIRAGTDTQYF. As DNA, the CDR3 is TGCAGTGCCATTAGGGCGGGAACAGATACGCAGTATTTT.

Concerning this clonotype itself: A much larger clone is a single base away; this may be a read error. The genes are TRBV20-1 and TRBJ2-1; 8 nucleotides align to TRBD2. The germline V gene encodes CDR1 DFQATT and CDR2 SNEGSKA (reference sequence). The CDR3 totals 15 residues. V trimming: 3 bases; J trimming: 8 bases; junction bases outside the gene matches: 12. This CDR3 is CSASPSGSEYDEQFF. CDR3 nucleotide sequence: TGCAGTGCTAGCCCGAGCGGGAGCGAGTACGATGAGCAGTTCTTC.

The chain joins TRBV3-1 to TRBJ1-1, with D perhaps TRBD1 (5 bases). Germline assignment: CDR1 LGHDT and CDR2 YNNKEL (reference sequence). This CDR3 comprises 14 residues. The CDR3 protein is CTNSRDGSNTEAFF. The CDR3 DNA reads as TGTACCAACAGCCGGGACGGATCGAACACTGAAGCTTTCTTT.

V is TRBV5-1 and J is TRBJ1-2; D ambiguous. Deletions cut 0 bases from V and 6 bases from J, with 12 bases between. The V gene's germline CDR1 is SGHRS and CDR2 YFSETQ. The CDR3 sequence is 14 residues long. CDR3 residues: CASSLVGKVDGYTF. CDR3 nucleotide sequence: TGCGCCAGCAGCTTGGTCGGTAAAGTCGATGGCTACACCTTC.

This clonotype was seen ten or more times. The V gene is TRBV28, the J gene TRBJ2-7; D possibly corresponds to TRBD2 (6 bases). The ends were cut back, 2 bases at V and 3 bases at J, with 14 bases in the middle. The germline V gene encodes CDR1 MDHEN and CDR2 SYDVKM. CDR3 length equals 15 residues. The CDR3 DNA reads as TGTGCCAGCAGTTTAGGAGGCAGGGAGGTCTACGAGCAGTACTTC. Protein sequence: CASSLGGREVYEQYF.

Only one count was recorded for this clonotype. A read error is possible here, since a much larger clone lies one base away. The DNA for the CDR3 is TGCAGCGTTGAAGGGGACTTACCAAGCTCCTACGAGCAGTACTTC. The encoded protein is CSVEGDLPSSYEQYF. The chain recombines TRBV29-1 with TRBJ2-7; D might be TRBD2 (6 bases). The germline V and J ends were trimmed by 1 base and 0 bases, with 13 bases remaining between them. Germline CDR1 is SQVTM and CDR2 is ANQGSEA. This CDR3 is 15 amino acids long.

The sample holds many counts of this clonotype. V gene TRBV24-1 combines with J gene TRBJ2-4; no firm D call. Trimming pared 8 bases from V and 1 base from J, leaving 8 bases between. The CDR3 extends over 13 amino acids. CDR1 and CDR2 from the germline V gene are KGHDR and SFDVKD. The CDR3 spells CATILLAKNIQYF. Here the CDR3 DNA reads TGTGCCACCATCTTGTTGGCCAAAAACATTCAGTACTTC.

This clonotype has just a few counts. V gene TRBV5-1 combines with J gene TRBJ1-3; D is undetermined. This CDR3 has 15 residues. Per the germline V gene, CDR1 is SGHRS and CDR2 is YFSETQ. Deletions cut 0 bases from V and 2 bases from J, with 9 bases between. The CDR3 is CASSLDLRAGNTIYF. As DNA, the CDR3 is TGCGCCAGCAGCTTGGACCTACGTGCTGGAAACACCATATATTTT.

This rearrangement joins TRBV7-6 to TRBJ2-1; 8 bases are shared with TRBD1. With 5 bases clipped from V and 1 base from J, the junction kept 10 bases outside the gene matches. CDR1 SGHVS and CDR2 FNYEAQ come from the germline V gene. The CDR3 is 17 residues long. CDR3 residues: CASSQGTGGNSYNEQFF. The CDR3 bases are TGTGCCAGCAGCCAAGGGACAGGCGGGAATTCCTACAATGAGCAGTTCTTC.

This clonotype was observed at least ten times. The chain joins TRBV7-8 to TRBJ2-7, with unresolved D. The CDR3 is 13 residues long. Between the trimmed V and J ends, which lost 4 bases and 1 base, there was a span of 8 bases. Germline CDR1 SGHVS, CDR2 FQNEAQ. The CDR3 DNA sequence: TGTGCCAGCAGCTCGCCACAGTCCTACGAGCAGTACTTC. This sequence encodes CASSSPQSYEQYF.

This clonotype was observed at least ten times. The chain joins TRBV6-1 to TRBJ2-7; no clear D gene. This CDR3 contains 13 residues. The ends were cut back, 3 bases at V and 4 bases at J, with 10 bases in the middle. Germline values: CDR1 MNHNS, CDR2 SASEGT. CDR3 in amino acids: CASSDPGGYEQYF. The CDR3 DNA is TGTGCCAGCAGTGACCCAGGTGGATACGAGCAGTACTTC.